A selection of T cell receptor beta chains follows, all from one sample in a study of blood T cell repertoires in COVID-19. Profiled with immunoSEQ multiplex PCR; TCRdb holds only in-frame clones, not every one. The profile shows 70,000 or so clones, 80% of them singletons. The material sequenced was peripheral blood. These receptors all come from a human donor in a cohort sampled during active COVID-19. The CDR3 runs from the conserved cysteine through the conserved F or W. Fields, in order: clone size, V gene, D gene, J gene, CDR3 protein, CDR3 DNA. A D gene is named only where the DNA matches it firmly. Part of the rows lack a size; the others show once, few, many or a class for expanded clones.

abundance: once
v_gene: TRBV19
d_gene: TRBD1
j_gene: TRBJ2-4
CDR3aa: CASSKGTGELAKNIQYF
CDR3nt: TGTGCCAGTAGTAAAGGGACAGGGGAGCTAGCCAAAAACATTCAGTACTTC

abundance: NA
v_gene: TRBV6-2/TRBV6-3
d_gene: TRBD2
j_gene: TRBJ2-7
CDR3aa: CASSKGLAGPTYEQYF
CDR3nt: TGTGCCAGCAGCAAGGGACTAGCGGGTCCCACCTACGAGCAGTACTTC

abundance: NA
v_gene: TRBV6-6
d_gene: NA
j_gene: TRBJ1-1
CDR3aa: CASSYSSNTEAFF
CDR3nt: TGTGCCAGCAGTTACTCTTCAAACACTGAAGCTTTCTTT

abundance: few
v_gene: TRBV28
d_gene: NA
j_gene: TRBJ2-7
CDR3aa: CASSFPSGEQYF
CDR3nt: TGTGCCAGCAGTTTCCCCTCCGGGGAGCAGTACTTC

abundance: NA
v_gene: TRBV5-4
d_gene: TRBD1
j_gene: TRBJ1-1
CDR3aa: CASSGRTGTKIMNTEAFF
CDR3nt: TGTGCCAGCAGCGGAAGGACAGGGACCAAGATTATGAACACTGAAGCTTTCTTT

abundance: NA
v_gene: TRBV5-4
d_gene: TRBD2
j_gene: TRBJ2-3
CDR3aa: CASSLGGLAGGDTQYF
CDR3nt: TGTGCCAGCAGCTTGGGGGGACTAGCGGGAGGAGATACGCAGTATTTT

abundance: once
v_gene: TRBV3-1/TRBV3-2
d_gene: NA
j_gene: TRBJ1-1
CDR3aa: CASSIRREGVFNTEAFF
CDR3nt: TGTGCCAGCAGCATTCGAAGGGAGGGGGTTTTCAACACTGAAGCTTTCTTT

abundance: few
v_gene: TRBV7-2
d_gene: NA
j_gene: TRBJ2-7
CDR3aa: CASSLLQGPYEQYF
CDR3nt: TGTGCCAGCAGCCTCCTCCAGGGGCCCTACGAGCAGTACTTC

abundance: NA
v_gene: TRBV5-1
d_gene: NA
j_gene: TRBJ2-4
CDR3aa: CASSATENIQYF
CDR3nt: TGCGCCAGCAGCGCCACAGAAAACATTCAGTACTTC

abundance: NA
v_gene: TRBV6-6
d_gene: NA
j_gene: TRBJ1-4
CDR3aa: CASSKTGLGEKLFF
CDR3nt: TGTGCCAGCAGCAAAACAGGGTTGGGTGAAAAACTGTTTTTT

abundance: NA
v_gene: TRBV6-1
d_gene: NA
j_gene: TRBJ1-1
CDR3aa: CASSEKQGTEAFF
CDR3nt: TGTGCCAGCAGTGAGAAACAGGGTACTGAAGCTTTCTTT

abundance: NA
v_gene: TRBV18
d_gene: TRBD1
j_gene: TRBJ2-1
CDR3aa: CASSPLQGNNEQFF
CDR3nt: TGTGCCAGCTCACCACTACAGGGGAACAATGAGCAGTTCTTC

abundance: NA
v_gene: TRBV7-2
d_gene: TRBD2
j_gene: TRBJ2-3
CDR3aa: CASSLWAGGETDTQYF
CDR3nt: TGTGCCAGCAGCTTATGGGCGGGAGGCGAAACAGATACGCAGTATTTT

abundance: NA
v_gene: TRBV29-1
d_gene: NA
j_gene: TRBJ2-5
CDR3aa: CSVKKGETQYF
CDR3nt: TGCAGCGTGAAGAAGGGGGAGACCCAGTACTTC

abundance: NA
v_gene: TRBV29-1
d_gene: NA
j_gene: TRBJ2-3
CDR3aa: CSVEVPRGRADTQYF
CDR3nt: TGCAGCGTGGAAGTCCCTCGCGGGCGGGCAGATACGCAGTATTTT

abundance: NA
v_gene: TRBV4-2
d_gene: NA
j_gene: TRBJ2-7
CDR3aa: CASSQAGQNYEQYF
CDR3nt: TGTGCCAGCAGCCAAGCTGGACAGAACTACGAGCAGTACTTC

abundance: NA
v_gene: TRBV10-3
d_gene: NA
j_gene: TRBJ2-7
CDR3aa: CAIRRHGENSYEQYF
CDR3nt: TGTGCCATTCGTCGTCACGGGGAAAATTCCTACGAGCAGTACTTC

abundance: NA
v_gene: TRBV7-9
d_gene: NA
j_gene: TRBJ1-1
CDR3aa: CASSLRGSTEAFF
CDR3nt: TGTGCCAGCAGCTTACGGGGAAGCACTGAAGCTTTCTTT

abundance: NA
v_gene: TRBV5-1
d_gene: TRBD1
j_gene: TRBJ2-7
CDR3aa: CASSGGTGYEQYF
CDR3nt: TGCGCCAGCAGCGGAGGGACAGGCTACGAGCAGTACTTC

abundance: NA
v_gene: TRBV29-1
d_gene: NA
j_gene: TRBJ2-5
CDR3aa: CSVDSSSRETQYF
CDR3nt: TGCAGCGTTGACTCGTCTTCCCGAGAGACCCAGTACTTC

abundance: NA
v_gene: TRBV3-1/TRBV3-2
d_gene: TRBD1
j_gene: TRBJ2-7
CDR3aa: CASRAPDAGTGGLSSYEQYF
CDR3nt: TGTGCCAGCAGAGCGCCCGACGCCGGGACAGGGGGTCTTAGCTCCTACGAGCAGTACTTC

abundance: NA
v_gene: TRBV10-3
d_gene: NA
j_gene: TRBJ2-2
CDR3aa: CAIRRDSNTGELFF
CDR3nt: TGTGCCATCAGAAGAGACAGCAACACCGGGGAGCTGTTTTTT

abundance: NA
v_gene: TRBV7-3
d_gene: NA
j_gene: TRBJ2-6
CDR3aa: CASSRGTSSGANVLTF
CDR3nt: TGTGCCAGCAGCAGAGGGACTTCCTCTGGGGCCAACGTCCTGACTTTC

abundance: NA
v_gene: TRBV7-3
d_gene: TRBD2
j_gene: TRBJ2-5
CDR3aa: CASSHQAGWEETQYF
CDR3nt: TGTGCCAGCAGCCATCAAGCGGGATGGGAGGAGACCCAGTACTTC

abundance: NA
v_gene: TRBV20-1
d_gene: NA
j_gene: TRBJ2-7
CDR3aa: CSASPGGYEQYF
CDR3nt: TGCAGTGCTAGTCCCGGCGGATACGAGCAGTACTTC

abundance: NA
v_gene: TRBV19
d_gene: NA
j_gene: TRBJ2-2
CDR3aa: CASSLLGAANTGELFF
CDR3nt: TGTGCCAGTAGTCTCCTCGGAGCGGCGAACACCGGGGAGCTGTTTTTT

abundance: NA
v_gene: TRBV9
d_gene: TRBD1
j_gene: TRBJ2-7
CDR3aa: CASSETGGPFEQYF
CDR3nt: TGTGCCAGCAGCGAGACAGGGGGACCTTTCGAGCAGTACTTC

abundance: NA
v_gene: TRBV12-3/TRBV12-4
d_gene: NA
j_gene: TRBJ1-1
CDR3aa: CASRRKGYTEAFF
CDR3nt: TGTGCCAGCAGGCGAAAGGGGTACACTGAAGCTTTCTTT

abundance: NA
v_gene: TRBV29-1
d_gene: NA
j_gene: TRBJ1-1
CDR3aa: CSVEPRSEAFF
CDR3nt: TGCAGCGTCGAGCCGCGTTCAGAAGCTTTCTTT

abundance: NA
v_gene: TRBV28
d_gene: NA
j_gene: TRBJ1-1
CDR3aa: CASSPGGGRDEAFF
CDR3nt: TGTGCCAGCAGTCCGGGCGGGGGTAGGGATGAAGCTTTCTTT

abundance: NA
v_gene: TRBV30
d_gene: TRBD1
j_gene: TRBJ2-7
CDR3aa: CAWSTAYGQVYEQYF
CDR3nt: TGTGCCTGGAGTACGGCGTACGGACAGGTCTACGAGCAGTACTTC